This T cell receptor beta chain was recovered during a study of a mutant IDH1 vaccine in newly diagnosed glioma. As for the study in general: Patients in the study were vaccinated eight times, receiving shots in weeks 1, 3, 5, 7, 11, 15, 19 and 23. Sex distribution of treated patients was about 62% male and about 38% female; mean age was around 42 years. Vaccine dosing followed radiotherapy by 4-6 weeks, or accompanied temozolomide cycles.

Clones were read by immunoSEQ multiplex PCR, and TCRdb kept only the in-frame ones, dropping some. The data show about 61,000 clones, 80% seen once. Sample time point: week 11, during vaccination. Doses consisted of 300 ug of mutant IDH1 20-mer peptide each, paired with topical imiquimod. Astrocytomas that were new, WHO grade 3 or 4, IDH1-mutant and ATRX-lost were present in the donors. Germline V gene sequence: CDR1 SGHNT, CDR2 YYREEE (reference sequence). The CDR3 runs to 16 residues. V shed 0 bases, J shed 5 bases, and the junction held 10 bases outside the gene matches. About this clone itself: Its antigen is undetermined.

The sequencing used PBMCs, collected from a glioma patient whose treatment included an IDH1 peptide vaccine. This chain connects TRBV5-4 to TRBJ2-7, with TRBD2 identical over 8 bases. The TCR originated in a man aged 50 or older with glioma. CDR3 sequence: CASSLVHRGGMDEQYF. The CDR3 DNA sequence: TGTGCCAGCAGCTTGGTCCACCGGGGGGGGATGGACGAGCAGTACTTC.